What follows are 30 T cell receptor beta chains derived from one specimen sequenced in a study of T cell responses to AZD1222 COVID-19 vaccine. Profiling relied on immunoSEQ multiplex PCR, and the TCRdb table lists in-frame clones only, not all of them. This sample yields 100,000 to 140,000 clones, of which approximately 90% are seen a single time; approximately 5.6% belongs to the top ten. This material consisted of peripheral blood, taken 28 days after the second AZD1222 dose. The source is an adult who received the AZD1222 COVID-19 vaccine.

The CDR3 DNA reads as TGTGCCAGTAGTCCCGGGACACATACTGGAAACACCATATATTTT. It translates to CASSPGTHTGNTIYF. This chain connects TRBV19 to TRBJ1-3, with a possible D match to TRBD1 (6 bases). CDR1 is LNHDA, CDR2 SQIVND, per germline (reference sequence). V was trimmed by 5 bases and J by 2 bases, leaving 13 bases between them. The CDR3 sequence is 15 residues long.

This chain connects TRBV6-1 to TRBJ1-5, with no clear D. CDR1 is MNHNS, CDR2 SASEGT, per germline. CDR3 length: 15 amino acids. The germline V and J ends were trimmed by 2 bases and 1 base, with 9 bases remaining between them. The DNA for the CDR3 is TGTGCCAGCAGTGAATATAAAGCGAGCAATCAGCCCCAGCATTTT. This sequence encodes CASSEYKASNQPQHF.

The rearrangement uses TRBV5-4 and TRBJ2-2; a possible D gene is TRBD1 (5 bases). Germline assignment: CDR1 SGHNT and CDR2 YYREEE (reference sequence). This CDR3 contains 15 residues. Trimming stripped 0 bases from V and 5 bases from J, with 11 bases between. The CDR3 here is CASSLAAGWTGELFF. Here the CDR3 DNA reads TGTGCCAGCAGCTTGGCGGCAGGGTGGACCGGGGAGCTGTTTTTT.

Here the CDR3 DNA reads TGTGCCTCTGCAGGGGGTGGTCAGCCCCAGCATTTT. This translates into CASAGGGQPQHF. The rearrangement joins TRBV30 to TRBJ1-5; 7 positions match TRBD1. CDR3 length: 12 residues. Unmatched junction bases numbered 6, after V lost 7 bases and J lost 6 bases. The germline V gene encodes CDR1 GTSNPN and CDR2 SVGIG (reference sequence).

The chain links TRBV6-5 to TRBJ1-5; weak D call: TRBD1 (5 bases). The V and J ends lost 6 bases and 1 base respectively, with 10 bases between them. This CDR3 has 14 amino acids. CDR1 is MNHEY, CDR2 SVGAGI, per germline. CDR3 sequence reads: CASRQGGSNQPQHF. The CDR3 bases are TGTGCCAGCAGGCAGGGAGGAAGCAATCAGCCCCAGCATTTT.

The CDR3 DNA reads TGTGCCAGCAGTTACTCGACTAGCGGGGGGGATTACGAGCAGTACTTC. Its translation is CASSYSTSGGDYEQYF. This chain uses TRBV6-5 with TRBJ2-7; the match to TRBD2 covers 14 bases. V lost 0 bases and J lost 4; bases outside the gene matches: 2. This CDR3 is 16 amino acids long. CDR1 is MNHEY, CDR2 SVGAGI, per germline.

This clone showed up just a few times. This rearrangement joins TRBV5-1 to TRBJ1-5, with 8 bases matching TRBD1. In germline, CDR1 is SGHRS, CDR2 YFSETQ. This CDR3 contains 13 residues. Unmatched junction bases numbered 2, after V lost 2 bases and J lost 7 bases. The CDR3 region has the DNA TGCGCCAGCAGCTTATGGACAGGGCAGCCCCAGCATTTT. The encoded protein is CASSLWTGQPQHF.

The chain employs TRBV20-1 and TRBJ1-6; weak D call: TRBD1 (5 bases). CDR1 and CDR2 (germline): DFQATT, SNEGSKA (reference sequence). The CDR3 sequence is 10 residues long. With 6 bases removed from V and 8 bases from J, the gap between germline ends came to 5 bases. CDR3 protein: CSAGDSPLHF. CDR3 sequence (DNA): TGCAGTGCAGGGGATTCACCCCTCCACTTT.

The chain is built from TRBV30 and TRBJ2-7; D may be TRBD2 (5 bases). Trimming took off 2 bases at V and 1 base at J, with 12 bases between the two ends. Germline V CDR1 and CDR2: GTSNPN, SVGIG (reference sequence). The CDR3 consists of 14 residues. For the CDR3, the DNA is TGTGCCTGGAGTACATCCGGGATTTCCTACGAGCAGTACTTC. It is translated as CAWSTSGISYEQYF.

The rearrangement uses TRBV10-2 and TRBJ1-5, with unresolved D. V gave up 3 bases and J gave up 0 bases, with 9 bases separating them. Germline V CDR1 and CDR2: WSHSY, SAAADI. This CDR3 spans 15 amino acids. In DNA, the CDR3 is TGCGCCAGCAGTGAACACAGTTATAGCAATCAGCCCCAGCATTTT. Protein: CASSEHSYSNQPQHF.

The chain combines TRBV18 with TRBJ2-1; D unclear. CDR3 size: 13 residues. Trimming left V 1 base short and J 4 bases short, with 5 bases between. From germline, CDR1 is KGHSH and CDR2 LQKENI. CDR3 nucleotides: TGTGCCAGCTCACCACTACATTACAATGAGCAGTTCTTC. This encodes CASSPLHYNEQFF.

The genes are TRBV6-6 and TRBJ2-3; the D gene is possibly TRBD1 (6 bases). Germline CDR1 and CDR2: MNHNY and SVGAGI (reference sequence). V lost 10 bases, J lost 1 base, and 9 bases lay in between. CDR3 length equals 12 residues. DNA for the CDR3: TGTGCCACCCGACAGGGCACAGATACGCAGTATTTT. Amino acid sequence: CATRQGTDTQYF.

CDR3 coding DNA: TGTGCCAGCAGCTGGACACCTTCTGGGTGGGGCGTCCTGACTTTC. Translated, it gives CASSWTPSGWGVLTF. The V and J genes are TRBV27 and TRBJ2-6; D perhaps matches TRBD1 (5 bases). Germline V lookup: CDR1 MNHEY, CDR2 SMNVEV (reference sequence). This CDR3 is built from 15 residues. V dropped 6 bases and J dropped 12 bases, with 21 bases sitting between them.

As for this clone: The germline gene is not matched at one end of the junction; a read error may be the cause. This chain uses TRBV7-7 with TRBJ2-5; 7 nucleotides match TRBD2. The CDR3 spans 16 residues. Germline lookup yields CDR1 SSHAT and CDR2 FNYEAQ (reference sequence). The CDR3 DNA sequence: TGTGCTAGCAGCCCTCTCAGCGGGAAAAACCAAGAGACCCAGTACTTC. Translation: CASSPLSGKNQETQYF.

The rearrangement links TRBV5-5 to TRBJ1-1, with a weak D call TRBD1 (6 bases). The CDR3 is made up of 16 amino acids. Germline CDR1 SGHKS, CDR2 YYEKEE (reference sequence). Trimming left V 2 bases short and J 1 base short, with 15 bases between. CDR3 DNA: TGTGCCAGCAGCTTACAGGGTTCGATTTCGAACACTGAAGCTTTCTTT. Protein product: CASSLQGSISNTEAFF.

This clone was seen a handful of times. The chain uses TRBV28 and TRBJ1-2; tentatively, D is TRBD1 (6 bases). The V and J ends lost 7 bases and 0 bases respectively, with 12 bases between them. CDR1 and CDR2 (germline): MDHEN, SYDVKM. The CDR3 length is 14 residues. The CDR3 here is CASTLTGPNYGYTF. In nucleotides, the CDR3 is TGTGCCAGCACCCTGACAGGTCCTAACTATGGCTACACCTTC.

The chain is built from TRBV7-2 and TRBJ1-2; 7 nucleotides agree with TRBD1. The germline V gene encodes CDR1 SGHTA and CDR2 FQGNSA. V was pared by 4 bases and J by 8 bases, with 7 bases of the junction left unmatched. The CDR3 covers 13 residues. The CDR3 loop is CASSSRQGVGYTF. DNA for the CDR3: TGTGCCAGCAGCTCGAGACAGGGTGTCGGCTACACCTTC.

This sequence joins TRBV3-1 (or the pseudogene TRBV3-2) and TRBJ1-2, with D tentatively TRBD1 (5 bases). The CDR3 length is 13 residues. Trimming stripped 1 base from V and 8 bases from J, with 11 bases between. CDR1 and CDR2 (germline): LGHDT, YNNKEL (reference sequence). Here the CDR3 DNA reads TGTGCCAGCAGCCAAGGGGGGAAGAGGGGCTACACCTTC. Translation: CASSQGGKRGYTF.

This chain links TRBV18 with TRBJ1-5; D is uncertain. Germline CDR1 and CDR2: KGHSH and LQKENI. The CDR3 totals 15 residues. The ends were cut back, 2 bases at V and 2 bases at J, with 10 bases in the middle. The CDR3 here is CASSPSGSGNQPQHF. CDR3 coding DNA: TGTGCCAGCTCACCAAGTGGTTCAGGCAATCAGCCCCAGCATTTT.

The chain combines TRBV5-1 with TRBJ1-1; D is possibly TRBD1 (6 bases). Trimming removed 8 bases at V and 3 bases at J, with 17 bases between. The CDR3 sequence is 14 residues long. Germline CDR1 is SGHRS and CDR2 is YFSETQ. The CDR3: CASVRGGADTEAFF. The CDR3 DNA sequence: TGCGCCAGTGTTAGGGGGGGCGCGGACACTGAAGCTTTCTTT. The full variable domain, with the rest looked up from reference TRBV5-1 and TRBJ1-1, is KAGVTQTPRYLIKTRGQQVTLSCSPISGHRSVSWYQQTPGQGLQFLFEYFSETQRNKGNFPGRFSGRQFSNSRSEMNVSTLELGDSALYLCASVRGGADTEAFFGQGTRLTVV.

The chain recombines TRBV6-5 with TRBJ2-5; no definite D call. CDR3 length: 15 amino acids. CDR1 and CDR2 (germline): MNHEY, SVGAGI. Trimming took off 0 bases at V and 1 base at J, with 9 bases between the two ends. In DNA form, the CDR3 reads TGTGCCAGCAGTTACTCACAGACACCCCAAGAGACCCAGTACTTC. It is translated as CASSYSQTPQETQYF.

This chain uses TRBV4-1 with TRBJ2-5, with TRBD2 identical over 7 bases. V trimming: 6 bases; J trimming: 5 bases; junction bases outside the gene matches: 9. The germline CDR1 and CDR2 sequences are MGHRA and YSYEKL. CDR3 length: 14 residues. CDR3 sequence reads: CASRRAGRGETQYF. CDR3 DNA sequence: TGCGCCAGCAGGCGAGCGGGGCGGGGGGAGACCCAGTACTTC.

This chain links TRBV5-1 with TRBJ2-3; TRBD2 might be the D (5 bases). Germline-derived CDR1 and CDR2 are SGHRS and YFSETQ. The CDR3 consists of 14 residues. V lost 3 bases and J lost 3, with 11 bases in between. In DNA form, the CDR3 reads TGCGCCAGCAGCTCTGGACTGATAACAGATACGCAGTATTTT. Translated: CASSSGLITDTQYF.

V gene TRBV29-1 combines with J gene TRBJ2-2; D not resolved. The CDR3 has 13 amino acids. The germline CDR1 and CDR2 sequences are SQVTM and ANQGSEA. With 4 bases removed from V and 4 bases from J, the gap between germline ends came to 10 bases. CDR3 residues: CSVVTLVTGELFF. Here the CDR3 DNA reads TGCAGCGTTGTGACTTTGGTCACCGGGGAGCTGTTTTTT.

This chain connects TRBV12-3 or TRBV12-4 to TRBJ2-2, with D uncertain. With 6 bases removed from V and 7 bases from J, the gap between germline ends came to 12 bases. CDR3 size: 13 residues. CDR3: CASSPRLIGELFF. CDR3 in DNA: TGTGCCAGCAGCCCTCGGTTAATCGGGGAGCTGTTTTTT.

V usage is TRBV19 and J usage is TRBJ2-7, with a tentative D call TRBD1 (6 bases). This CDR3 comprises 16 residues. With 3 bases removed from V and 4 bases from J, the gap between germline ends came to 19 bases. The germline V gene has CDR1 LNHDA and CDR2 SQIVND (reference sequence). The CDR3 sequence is CASSMQGQLSTYEQYF. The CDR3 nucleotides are TGTGCCAGTAGTATGCAGGGACAATTATCGACTTACGAGCAGTACTTC.

The CDR3 bases are TGCGCCAGCAGCTTGGGACAGTTAAGGTCACCCCTCCACTTT. As protein: CASSLGQLRSPLHF. V is TRBV5-1 and J is TRBJ1-6, with D possibly TRBD1 on 5 matching bases. The V gene's germline CDR1 is SGHRS and CDR2 YFSETQ. CDR3 length equals 14 residues. The V gene lost 0 bases and the J gene lost 10 bases, with 11 bases spanning the gap.

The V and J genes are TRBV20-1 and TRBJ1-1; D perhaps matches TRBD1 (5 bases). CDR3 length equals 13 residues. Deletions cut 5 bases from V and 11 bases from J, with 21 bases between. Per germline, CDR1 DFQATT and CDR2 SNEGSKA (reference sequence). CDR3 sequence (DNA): TGCAGTGCTGGTGAACGGGGGGTCGGAGGGGCTTTCTTT. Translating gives CSAGERGVGGAFF.

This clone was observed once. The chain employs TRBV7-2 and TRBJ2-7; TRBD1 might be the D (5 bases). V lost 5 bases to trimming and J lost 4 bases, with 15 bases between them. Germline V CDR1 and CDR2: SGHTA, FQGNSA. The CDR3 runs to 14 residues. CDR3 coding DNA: TGTGCCAGCAGCCCTCAAGGGGTTGTTTACGAGCAGTACTTC. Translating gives CASSPQGVVYEQYF.

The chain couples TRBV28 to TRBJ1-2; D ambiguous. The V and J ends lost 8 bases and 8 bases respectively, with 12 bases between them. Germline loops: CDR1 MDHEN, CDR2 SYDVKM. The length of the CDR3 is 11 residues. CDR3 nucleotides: TGTGCCAGCCAGAAATTGGGGGGCTACACCTTC. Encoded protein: CASQKLGGYTF.